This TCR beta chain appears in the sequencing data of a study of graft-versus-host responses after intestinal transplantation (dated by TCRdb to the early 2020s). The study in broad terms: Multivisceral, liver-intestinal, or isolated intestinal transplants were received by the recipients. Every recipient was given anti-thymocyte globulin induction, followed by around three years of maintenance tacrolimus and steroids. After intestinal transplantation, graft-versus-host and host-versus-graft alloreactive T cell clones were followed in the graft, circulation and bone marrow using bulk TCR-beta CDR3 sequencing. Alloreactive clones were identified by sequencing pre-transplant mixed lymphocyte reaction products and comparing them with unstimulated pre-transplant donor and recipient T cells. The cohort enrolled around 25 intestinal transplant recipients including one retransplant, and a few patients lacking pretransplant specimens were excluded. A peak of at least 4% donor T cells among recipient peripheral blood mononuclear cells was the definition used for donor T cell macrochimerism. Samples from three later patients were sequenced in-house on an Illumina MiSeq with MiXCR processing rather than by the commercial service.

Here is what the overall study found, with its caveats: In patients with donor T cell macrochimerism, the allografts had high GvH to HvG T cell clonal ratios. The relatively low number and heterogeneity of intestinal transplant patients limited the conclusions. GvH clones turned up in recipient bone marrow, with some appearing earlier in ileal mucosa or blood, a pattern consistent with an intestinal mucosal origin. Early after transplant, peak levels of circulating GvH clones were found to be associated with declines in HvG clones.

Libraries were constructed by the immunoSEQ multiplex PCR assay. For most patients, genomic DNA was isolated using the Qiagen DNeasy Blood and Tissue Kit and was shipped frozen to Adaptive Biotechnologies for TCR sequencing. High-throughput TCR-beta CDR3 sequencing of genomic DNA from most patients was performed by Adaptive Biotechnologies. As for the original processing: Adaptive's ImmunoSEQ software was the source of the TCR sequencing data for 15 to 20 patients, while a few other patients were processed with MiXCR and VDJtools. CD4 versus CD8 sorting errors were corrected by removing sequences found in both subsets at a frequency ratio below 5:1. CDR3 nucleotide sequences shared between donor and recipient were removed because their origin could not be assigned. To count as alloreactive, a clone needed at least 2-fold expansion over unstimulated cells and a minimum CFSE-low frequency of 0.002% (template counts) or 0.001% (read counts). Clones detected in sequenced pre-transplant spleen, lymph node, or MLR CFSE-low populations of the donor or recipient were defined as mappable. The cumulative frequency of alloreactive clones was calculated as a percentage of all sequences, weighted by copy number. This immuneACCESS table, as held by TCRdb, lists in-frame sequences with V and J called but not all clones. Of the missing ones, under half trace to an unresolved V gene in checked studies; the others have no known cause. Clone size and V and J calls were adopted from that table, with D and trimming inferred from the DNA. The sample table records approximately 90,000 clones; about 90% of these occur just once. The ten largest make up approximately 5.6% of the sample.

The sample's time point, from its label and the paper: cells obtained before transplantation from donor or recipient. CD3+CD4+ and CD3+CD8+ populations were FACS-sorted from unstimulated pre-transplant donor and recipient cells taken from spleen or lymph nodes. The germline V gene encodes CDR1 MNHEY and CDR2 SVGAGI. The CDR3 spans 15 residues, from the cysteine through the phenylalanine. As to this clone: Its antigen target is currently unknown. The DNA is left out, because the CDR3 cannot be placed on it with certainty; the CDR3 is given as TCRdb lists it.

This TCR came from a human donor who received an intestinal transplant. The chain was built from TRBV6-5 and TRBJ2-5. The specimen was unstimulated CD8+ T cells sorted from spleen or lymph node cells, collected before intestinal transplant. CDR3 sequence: CASSSSGPTRETQYF.